Below, 14 T cell receptor beta chains from the same sample are listed, as sequenced in a study of T-cell memory formation after mild COVID-19. TCRdb used MiXCR to reprocess the 5' RACE reads, holding one entry per CDR3 protein. The data show some 450,000 distinct CDR3 sequences, roughly 18% seen once. The sequenced sample consisted of PBMCs or a T cell subset sorted from them (not recorded which). These receptors all stem from a man between 18 and 29 years old who had mild COVID-19 (a few samples of this study predate the infection). Cell type and time point are not known.

In this sample, this clonotype turned up a few times. The rearrangement joins TRBV4-1 to TRBJ1-4; D gene unclear. This CDR3 spans 16 amino acids. V gave up 1 base and J gave up 0 bases, with 9 bases separating them. Per the germline V gene, CDR1 is MGHRA and CDR2 is YSYEKL. The CDR3 is CASSQGPGATNEKLFF. The DNA of the CDR3 is TGCGCCAGCAGCCAAGGGCCCGGGGCAACTAATGAAAAACTGTTTTTT.

This clonotype has a handful of counts. The V and J genes are TRBV6-5 and TRBJ2-7, with 7 bases fitting TRBD1. The germline V gene has CDR1 MNHEY and CDR2 SVGAGI. The ends lost 6 bases at V and 6 bases at J; junction bases unmatched: 8. The CDR3 is 13 amino acids. The CDR3 DNA reads as TGTGCCAGCAGGAAGGGACAGCGAGGCGAGCAGTACGTC. Translated, it gives CASRKGQRGEQYV.

This clonotype turned up a few times. The rearrangement uses TRBV3-1 and TRBJ2-1, with 11 bases aligning to TRBD2. In germline, CDR1 is LGHDT, CDR2 YNNKEL (reference sequence). The CDR3 totals 19 residues. J lost 5 bases, V lost 1 base, and 13 bases had no gene match. CDR3: CASSQGGSGGARENNEQFF. CDR3 in DNA: TGTGCCAGCAGCCAAGGTGGTAGCGGGGGGGCAAGGGAGAACAATGAGCAGTTCTTC.

This clonotype has only a few counts. The rearrangement uses TRBV12-3 or TRBV12-4 and TRBJ1-3; TRBD1 is a possible D gene (6 bases). The ends were cut back, 6 bases at V and 4 bases at J, with 16 bases in the middle. There are 15 residues in the CDR3. CDR3: CASSTAPGAGNTIYF. The CDR3 DNA reads as TGTGCCAGCAGCACGGCTCCAGGGGCGGGAAACACCATATATTTT.

This clonotype was detected many times. The chain uses TRBV18 and TRBJ1-5; TRBD1 might be the D (5 bases). V was trimmed by 2 bases and J by 4 bases, leaving 6 bases between them. The V gene's germline CDR1 is KGHSH and CDR2 LQKENI. The CDR3 runs 13 residues. CDR3 nucleotides: TGTGCCAGCTCACCAGGGGCAAATCAGCCCCAGCATTTT. The encoded protein is CASSPGANQPQHF.

The rearrangement links TRBV6-1 to TRBJ2-1; D is unresolved. The CDR3 loop spans 13 amino acids. From germline, CDR1 is MNHNS and CDR2 SASEGT. V lost 11 bases, J lost 8 bases, and 19 bases lay in between. The CDR3 nucleotides are TGTGCCGGACGACGGGCAGCATCGGATGAGCAGTTCTTC. Amino acids: CAGRRAASDEQFF.

The V and J genes are TRBV20-1 and TRBJ1-2; no clear D gene. The CDR3 is made up of 13 amino acids. Trimming cost V 6 bases and J 2 bases, with 13 bases left between them. Germline V gene lookup returns CDR1 DFQATT and CDR2 SNEGSKA (reference sequence). CDR3 nucleotide sequence: TGCAGTGCCATCTCGGACTCAAACTATGGCTACACCTTC. It translates to CSAISDSNYGYTF.

This clonotype was found a few times. The junction and the germline gene differ at one end; a read error may be behind it. The chain recombines TRBV7-7 with TRBJ2-5; tentative D call: TRBD1 (6 bases). The CDR3 length is 14 residues. Germline CDR1 is SSHAT and CDR2 is FNYEAQ (reference sequence). CDR3 in amino acids: CASSQGHLQETQYF. The CDR3 coding sequence is TGTGCTAGCAGCCAGGGACATCTCCAAGAGACCCAGTACTTC.

The CDR3 is CSVEERGQSETQYF. DNA for the CDR3: TGCAGCGTTGAAGAAAGGGGGCAGTCGGAGACCCAGTACTTC. The gene calls are TRBV29-1 and TRBJ2-5, with TRBD1 matching over 7 bases. CDR1 SQVTM and CDR2 ANQGSEA come from the germline V gene. The junction had 6 bases not matched to a gene; V was cut back by 0 bases and J by 5 bases. This CDR3 has 14 residues.

V and J are TRBV29-1 and TRBJ2-7; TRBD1 matches 8 bases. Unmatched junction bases numbered 11, after V lost 2 bases and J lost 2 bases. CDR1 is SQVTM and CDR2 is ANQGSEA in the germline V gene. The CDR3 loop spans 16 amino acids. CDR3 nucleotides: TGCAGCGTTGAACGCCCCGGACAGGGATTGCCCTACGAGCAGTACTTC. Translation gives CSVERPGQGLPYEQYF.

The chain couples TRBV6-4 to TRBJ1-5; the D gene is possibly TRBD1 (5 bases). V was shortened by 4 bases and J by 3 bases, with 16 bases between the two germline ends. Germline-derived CDR1 and CDR2 are MRHNA and SNTAGT. CDR3 size: 16 residues. In DNA form, the CDR3 reads TGTGCCAGCAGTGGACAGCCCTCACCGCCCAATCAGCCCCAGCATTTT. Protein sequence: CASSGQPSPPNQPQHF.

The chain links TRBV7-8 to TRBJ1-4; no clear D. Germline-derived CDR1 and CDR2 are SGHVS and FQNEAQ. This CDR3 has 16 residues. Trimming took off 2 bases at V and 0 bases at J, with 10 bases between the two ends. CDR3 amino acids: CASSLLWRTTNEKLFF. Written as DNA, the CDR3 is TGTGCCAGCAGCTTATTATGGAGAACAACTAATGAAAAACTGTTTTTT. The full variable domain, with the rest looked up from reference TRBV7-8 and TRBJ1-4, is GAGVSQSPRYKVAKRGQDVALRCDPISGHVSLFWYQQALGQGPEFLTYFQNEAQLDKSGLPSDRFFAERPEGSVSTLKIQRTQQEDSAVYLCASSLLWRTTNEKLFFGSGTQLSVL.

This clonotype was seen more than once but under ten times. V gene TRBV6-5 combines with J gene TRBJ1-4; D is undetermined. The V gene's germline CDR1 is MNHEY and CDR2 SVGAGI. This CDR3 contains 14 residues. V shed 5 bases and J shed 7 bases, with 14 bases lying between them. This CDR3 reads CASSRPGSGEKLFF. In DNA, the CDR3 is TGTGCCAGCAGTCGACCGGGAAGCGGTGAAAAACTGTTTTTT.

The genes are TRBV5-1 and TRBJ2-2; D remains ambiguous. Germline V gene sequence: CDR1 SGHRS, CDR2 YFSETQ. The CDR3 totals 13 residues. Trimming removed 4 bases at V and 3 bases at J, with 7 bases between. The CDR3 DNA reads TGCGCCAGCAGCGCTGCTGACACCGGGGAGCTGTTTTTT. It yields the protein CASSAADTGELFF.